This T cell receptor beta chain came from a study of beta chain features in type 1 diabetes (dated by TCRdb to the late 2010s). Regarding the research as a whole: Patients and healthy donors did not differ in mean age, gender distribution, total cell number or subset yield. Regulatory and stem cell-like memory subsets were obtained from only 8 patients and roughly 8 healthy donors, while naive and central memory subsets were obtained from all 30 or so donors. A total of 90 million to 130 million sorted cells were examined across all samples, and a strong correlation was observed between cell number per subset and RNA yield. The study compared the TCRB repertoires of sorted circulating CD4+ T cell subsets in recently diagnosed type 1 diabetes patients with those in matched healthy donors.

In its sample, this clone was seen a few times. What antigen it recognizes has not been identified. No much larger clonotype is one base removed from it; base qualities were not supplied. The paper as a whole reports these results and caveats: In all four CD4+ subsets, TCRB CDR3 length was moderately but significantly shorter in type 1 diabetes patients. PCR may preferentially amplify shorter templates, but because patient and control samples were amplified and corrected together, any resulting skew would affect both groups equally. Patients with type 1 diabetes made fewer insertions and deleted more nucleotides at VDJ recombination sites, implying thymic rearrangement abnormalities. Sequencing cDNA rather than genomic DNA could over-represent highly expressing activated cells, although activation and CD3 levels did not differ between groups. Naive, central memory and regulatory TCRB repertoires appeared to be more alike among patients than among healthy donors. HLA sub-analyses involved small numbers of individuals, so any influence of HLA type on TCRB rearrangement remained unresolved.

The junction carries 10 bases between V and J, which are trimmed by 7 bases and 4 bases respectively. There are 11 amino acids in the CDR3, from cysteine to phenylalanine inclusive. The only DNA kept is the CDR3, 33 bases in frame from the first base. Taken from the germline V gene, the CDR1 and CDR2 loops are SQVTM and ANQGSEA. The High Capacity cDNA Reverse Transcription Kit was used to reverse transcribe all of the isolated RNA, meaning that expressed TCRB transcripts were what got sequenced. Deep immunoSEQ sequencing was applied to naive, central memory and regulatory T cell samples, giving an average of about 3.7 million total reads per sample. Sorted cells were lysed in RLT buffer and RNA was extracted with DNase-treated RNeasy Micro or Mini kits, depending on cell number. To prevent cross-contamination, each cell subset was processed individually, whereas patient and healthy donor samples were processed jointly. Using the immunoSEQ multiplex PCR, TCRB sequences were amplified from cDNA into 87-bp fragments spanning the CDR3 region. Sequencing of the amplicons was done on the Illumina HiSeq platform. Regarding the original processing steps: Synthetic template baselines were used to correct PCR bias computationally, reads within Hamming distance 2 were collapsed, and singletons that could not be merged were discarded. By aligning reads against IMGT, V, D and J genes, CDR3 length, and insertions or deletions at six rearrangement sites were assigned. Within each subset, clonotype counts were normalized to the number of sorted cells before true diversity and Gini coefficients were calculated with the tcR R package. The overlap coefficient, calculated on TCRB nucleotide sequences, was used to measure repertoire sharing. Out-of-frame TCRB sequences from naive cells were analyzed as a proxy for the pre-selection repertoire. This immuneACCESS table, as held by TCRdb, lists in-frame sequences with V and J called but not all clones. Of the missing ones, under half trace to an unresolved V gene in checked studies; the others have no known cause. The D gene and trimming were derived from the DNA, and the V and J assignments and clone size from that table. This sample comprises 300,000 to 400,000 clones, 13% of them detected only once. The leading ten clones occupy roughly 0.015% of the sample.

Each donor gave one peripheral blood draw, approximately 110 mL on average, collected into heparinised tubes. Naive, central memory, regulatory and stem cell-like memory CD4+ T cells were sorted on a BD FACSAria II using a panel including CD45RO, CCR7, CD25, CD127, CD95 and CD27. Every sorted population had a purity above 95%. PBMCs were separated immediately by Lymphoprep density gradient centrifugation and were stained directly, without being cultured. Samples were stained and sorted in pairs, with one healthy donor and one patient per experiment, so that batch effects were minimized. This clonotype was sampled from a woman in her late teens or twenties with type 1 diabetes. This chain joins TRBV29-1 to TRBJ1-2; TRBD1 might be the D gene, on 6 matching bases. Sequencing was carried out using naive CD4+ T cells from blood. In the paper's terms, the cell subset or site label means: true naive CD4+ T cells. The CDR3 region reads CSGAGAYGYTF. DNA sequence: TGCAGCGGAGCAGGGGCCTATGGCTACACCTTC.